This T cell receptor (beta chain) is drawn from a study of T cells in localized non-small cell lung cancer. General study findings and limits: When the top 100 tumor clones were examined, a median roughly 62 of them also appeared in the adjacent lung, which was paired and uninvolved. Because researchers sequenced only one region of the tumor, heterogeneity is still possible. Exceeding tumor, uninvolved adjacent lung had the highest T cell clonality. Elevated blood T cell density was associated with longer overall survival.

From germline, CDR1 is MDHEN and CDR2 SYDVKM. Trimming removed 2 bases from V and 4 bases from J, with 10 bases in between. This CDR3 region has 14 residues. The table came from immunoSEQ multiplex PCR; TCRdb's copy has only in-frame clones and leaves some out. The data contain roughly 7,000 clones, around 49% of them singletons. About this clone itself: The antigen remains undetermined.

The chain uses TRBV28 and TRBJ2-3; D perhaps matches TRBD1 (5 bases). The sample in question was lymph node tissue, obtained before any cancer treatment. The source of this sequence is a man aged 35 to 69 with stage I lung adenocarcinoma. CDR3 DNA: TGTGCCAGCAGTTTACAGGGTTTGGCAGATACGCAGTATTTT. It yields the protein CASSLQGLADTQYF.